This is a list of T cell receptor beta chains from one sample in a study of blood T cell repertoires in COVID-19. TCRdb keeps only in-frame clones here, not all; method: immunoSEQ multiplex PCR. Of roughly 220,000 clones listed, 82% are singletons. Sequencing was done on a sample of peripheral blood. These receptors all come from a woman of 80 years or more with COVID-19, enrolled during active disease. CDR3s leave out the opening cysteine and the closing phenylalanine or tryptophan.

V gene,CDR3 protein
TRBV30,AWSTRGGTEAF
TRBV14,ASSQDLRVHTQY
TRBV5-1,ASSLAAGSRNEKLF
TRBV12-3/TRBV12-4,ASRLTVVEQF
TRBV19,ASSFRGMGGISYNEQF
TRBV6-1,ASSARTSGGVETQY
TRBV5-1,ASSLGLDVSTDTQY
TRBV7-2,ASRSGQGAAQH
TRBV5-1,ASSLEGSGSPLH
TRBV7-2,ASSSRQSYEQY
TRBV6-5,ATGGLRHGYT
TRBV6-2/TRBV6-3,ASSPGQSGRDIQY
TRBV30,AWSSGGDTGELF
TRBV7-8,ASSSDRGQDTQY
TRBV5-1,ASSSQGETEAF
TRBV27,ASRDLRVNTEAF
TRBV19,ASSNLLSRQTSYEKLF
TRBV10-3,AIGGTSSYEQY
TRBV7-2,ASSLAPRGPNYGYT
TRBV7-9,ASSSGQLNTEAF
TRBV6-5,ARPPPGTVYGYT
TRBV2,ASSRDWNTGELF
TRBV27,ASSGPFGYT
TRBV5-1,ASSFSGRRAYEQY
TRBV5-1,ASSLEGDSNQPQH
TRBV18,ASSPPGGGKKTQY
TRBV11-3,ASSRQDPRGLSYGYT
TRBV13,ASRGQGANSYEQY
TRBV5-1,ASSFQTAYNSPLH
TRBV7-3,ASSLKRGWELPERDTIY
TRBV19,ASSVGLAVQETQY
TRBV18,ASSPLPNRGSDEQY
TRBV28,ASSLPGQGAWDTEAF
TRBV4-1,ASSQADQGRNQPQH
TRBV10-2,ASSGAREQF
TRBV5-1,ASRELAGGYNEQF
TRBV11-2,ASSLSAGGRETQY
TRBV30,AWGNGGSEQY
TRBV11-1,ASSLAPRGSSTEAF
TRBV6-5,ASSPWISDADTQY
TRBV5-1,ASRSGTSGDIQY
TRBV5-1,ASSLVVELSSYNEQF
TRBV5-1,ASSPGAIGLSRDEQF
TRBV7-3,ASSLQSGGTYNEQF
TRBV19,ASTTRSGELF
TRBV6-5,ASGRQGELNTEAF
TRBV7-6,ASSPRRGNIRGTQY
TRBV7-2,ASSPKPSGSSEQF
TRBV5-1,ASSLEGTGVGYT
TRBV5-1,ASSLGQGGTEAF
TRBV6-6,ASSYSGGGYNEQF
TRBV28,ASSPSYGYT
TRBV6-5,ASSTGTGNHEQF
TRBV7-2,ASSLGEFFSGNTIY
TRBV5-4,ASSKTGRGASPLH
TRBV19,ASSIPGQGAGELF
TRBV9,ASRGAGNTGELF